This T cell receptor (beta chain) was retrieved from a study of blood T cell repertoires in COVID-19 (dated by TCRdb to the early 2020s). Context from the whole study: Collaborator samples came from the United States, Italy and Spain and covered acute and convalescent phases of COVID-19. The prospective study material was composed of cDNA or gDNA derived from T cells, B-cell-depleted T cells, or PBMCs. Deeply sampled blood TCRbeta repertoires from subjects exposed to, actively infected with, or recovered from COVID-19 were included in the dataset. The repertoires were made available in a free public database intended to serve as a resource for research on the immune response to SARS-CoV-2. The samples were drawn from the first 160 participants of the ongoing ImmuneRACE study and from 950 to 1,500 subjects provided by 6 global collaborators. A de-identified subject ID, COVID-19 status, age in years and sex were almost always included in the sample metadata. Where available, HLA class I and class II types were obtained from metadata supplied by the sample provider rather than from assay-based typing.

TCRbeta CDR3 regions were amplified from genomic DNA using the immunoSEQ Assay, a bias-controlled multiplex PCR. The source study handled its data this way. Nucleated cell counts per sample were estimated from amplification of reference gene primers within the assay. To quantify the absolute abundance of each unique TCRbeta CDR3 rearrangement, sequence reads were collapsed and filtered. For each sample, productive Simpson clonality was calculated by taking the square root of Simpson's diversity index across productive rearrangements. Sourced from immuneACCESS, this table was stored by TCRdb with only in-frame sequences that have V and J called. A share of the clones is absent; for the studies checked, an unresolved V gene accounts for under half, and the remainder has no known explanation. The DNA was the basis for D and trimming; V, J and clone size are from that table. For this sample there are approximately 450,000 clones; over 75% appear just once. More than 0.95% of the sample comes from the top ten.

The junction carries 11 bases between V and J, which are trimmed by 6 bases and 3 bases respectively. Taken from cysteine to phenylalanine, the CDR3 has 13 residues. Solely the CDR3 DNA is kept, with 39 bases framed from the first base. Participants in the prospective study were enrolled through a virtual design, were aged roughly 18 to 100 years, and lived in under 25 United States geographic areas. In the prospective study, participants were assigned to cohorts based on the clinical history participants reported in a screening survey and a study questionnaire. ImmuneRACE Cohort 3 recovered participants were defined by two consecutive negative NP/OP PCR tests, healthcare professional clearance, or symptom resolution. In the prospective study, whole blood, serum and a nasopharyngeal or oropharyngeal swab were collected from each participant by mobile phlebotomists. Participants in the prospective study had the option to provide additional blood draws and questionnaires over a roughly 2-month period. Before DNA extraction, blood samples from the prospective study were shipped at room temperature or frozen.

Broader findings and caveats from the paper: The quantity of clinical and demographic metadata differed by source and by participant and was supplied without curation.

This clone occurred once. Its target antigen remains unknown. No quality values exist for individual bases; no much larger clone is one base distant. The clonotype was recovered from a man aged 25 to 40 who had recovered from COVID-19. The chain employs TRBV12-3 or TRBV12-4 and TRBJ1-1, with the D gene not clear enough to name. The material sequenced was PBMCs or T cells enriched from blood (not recorded which). The DNA sequence reads TGTGCCAGCAGCCCACAGCAGGACACTGAAGCTTTCTTT. Its translation is CASSPQQDTEAFF.